The count of the clone carrying this T cell receptor beta chain is one. The method was immunoSEQ multiplex PCR; TCRdb's version includes in-frame clones alone and lacks a portion of them. The profile shows fewer than 70,000 clones, around 87% of them singletons. The data were taken from a study of blood T cell repertoires in COVID-19. The overall study: PBMCs, B-cell-depleted T cells, or T cells provided the cDNA or gDNA that made up the material.

This CDR3 comprises 16 residues. Germline V gene sequence: CDR1 KGHDR, CDR2 SFDVKD. Unmatched junction bases numbered 16, after V lost 9 bases and J lost 6 bases. The V gene is TRBV24-1, the J gene TRBJ2-1; 7 bases line up with TRBD1. The TCR was taken from a man aged 45-60 years with acute or convalescent COVID-19. Specimen: peripheral blood. The CDR3 sequence: CATSKRDRAIGNEQFF. Written as DNA, the CDR3 is TGTGCCACCTCAAAAAGGGACAGAGCGATAGGCAATGAGCAGTTCTTC.